Sequencing of this T cell receptor beta chain was carried out in a study of blood T cell repertoires in COVID-19. Background on the study: Acute-phase and convalescent COVID-19 samples originated in the United States, Italy and Spain. PBMCs, B-cell-depleted T cells, or T cells were the source of the cDNA or gDNA that made up the material.

This clone was observed a handful of times. Study processing details: Quantification of nucleated cells was approximated via reference gene primer amplification. Measured with immunoSEQ multiplex PCR; TCRdb has only the in-frame clones, and not every one. V and J calls and clone size are those listed in that table; D and trimming were worked out from the DNA. The data show about 440,000 clones, around nine tenths seen once. V lost 5 bases and J lost 3, with 10 bases in between. The CDR3 runs to 13 residues. Germline V gene sequence: CDR1 LNHDA, CDR2 SQIVND (reference sequence). The V and J genes are TRBV19 and TRBJ1-1; no clear D gene. The sample comprised peripheral blood. The TCR sequence derives from a woman aged 25-40 years with acute or convalescent COVID-19. CDR3 DNA: TGTGCCAGTAGTGATTATCGGGACACTGAAGCTTTCTTT. Translating gives CASSDYRDTEAFF.